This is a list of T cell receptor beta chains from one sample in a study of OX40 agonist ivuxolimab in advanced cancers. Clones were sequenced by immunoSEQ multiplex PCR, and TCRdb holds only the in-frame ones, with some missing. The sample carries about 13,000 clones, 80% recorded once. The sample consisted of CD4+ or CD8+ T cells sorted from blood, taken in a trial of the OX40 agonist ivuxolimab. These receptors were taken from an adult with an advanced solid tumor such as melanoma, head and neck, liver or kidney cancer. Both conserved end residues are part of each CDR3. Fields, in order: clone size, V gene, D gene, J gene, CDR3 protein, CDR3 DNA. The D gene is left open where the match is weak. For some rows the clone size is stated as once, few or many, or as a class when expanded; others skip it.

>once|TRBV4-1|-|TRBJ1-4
CASSLAWGANEKLFF
TGCGCCAGCAGCCTGGCATGGGGGGCTAATGAAAAACTGTTTTTT
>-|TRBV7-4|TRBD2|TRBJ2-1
CASSPLASGRVMNEQFF
TGTGCCAGCAGCCCCCTAGCTAGCGGGAGGGTAATGAATGAGCAGTTCTTC
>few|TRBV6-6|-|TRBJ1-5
CASSYSGGDQPQHF
TGTGCCAGCAGTTACTCTGGGGGTGATCAGCCCCAGCATTTT
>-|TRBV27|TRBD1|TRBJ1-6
CASITGDSPLHF
TGTGCCAGCATTACAGGGGACTCACCCCTCCACTTT
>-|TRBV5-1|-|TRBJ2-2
CASSFSGTGELFF
TGCGCCAGCAGCTTCTCCGGCACCGGGGAGCTGTTTTTT
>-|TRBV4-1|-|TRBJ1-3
CASSEGNTIYF
TGTGCCAGCAGCGAGGGAAACACCATATATTTT
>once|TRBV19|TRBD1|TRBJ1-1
CASRVPGQAAAAFF
TGTGCCAGTAGGGTTCCGGGACAGGCTGCTGCAGCTTTCTTT
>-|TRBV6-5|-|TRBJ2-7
CASSYSGEVGYEQYF
TGTGCCAGCAGTTACTCCGGGGAGGTAGGCTACGAGCAGTACTTC
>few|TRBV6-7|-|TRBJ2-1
CATTYNEQFF
TGTGCCACCACCTACAATGAGCAGTTCTTC
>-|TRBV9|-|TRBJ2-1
CASNPGNPYNEQFF
TGTGCCAGCAACCCCGGGAACCCGTACAATGAGCAGTTCTTC
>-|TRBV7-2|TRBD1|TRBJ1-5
CASSLPGTGNNQPQHF
TGTGCCAGCAGCTTACCCGGGACAGGGAACAATCAGCCCCAGCATTTT
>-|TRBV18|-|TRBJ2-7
CASSPYRDTYEQYF
TGTGCCAGCTCACCCTACAGGGATACCTACGAGCAGTACTTC
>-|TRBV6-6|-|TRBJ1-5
CASSYSAYNQPQHF
TGTGCCAGCAGTTACTCGGCCTACAATCAGCCCCAGCATTTT
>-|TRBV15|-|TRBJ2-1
CATSRDRVVGASYNEQFF
TGTGCCACCAGCAGAGACCGGGTTGTAGGGGCTTCCTACAATGAGCAGTTCTTC
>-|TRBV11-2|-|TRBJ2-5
CASSSWDQETQYF
TGTGCCAGCAGCAGTTGGGACCAAGAGACCCAGTACTTC
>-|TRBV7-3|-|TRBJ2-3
CASSPASASTDTQYF
TGTGCCAGTAGCCCGGCTAGCGCTAGCACAGATACGCAGTATTTT
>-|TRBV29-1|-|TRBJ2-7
CSVESSGPNFRYEQYF
TGCAGCGTTGAGTCGTCAGGCCCCAATTTTAGGTACGAGCAGTACTTC
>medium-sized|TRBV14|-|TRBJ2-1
CASSQLVRNEQFF
TGTGCCAGCAGCCAACTAGTCAGGAATGAGCAGTTCTTC
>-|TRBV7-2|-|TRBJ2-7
CASALGGWYEQYF
TGTGCCAGCGCACTTGGCGGCTGGTACGAGCAGTACTTC
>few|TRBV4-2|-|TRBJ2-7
CASSQQRTSTYEQYF
TGTGCCAGCAGCCAACAACGGACTTCTACCTACGAGCAGTACTTC
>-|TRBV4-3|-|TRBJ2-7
CASGEERGSPYEQYF
TGCGCCAGCGGCGAGGAAAGGGGTAGTCCATACGAGCAGTACTTC
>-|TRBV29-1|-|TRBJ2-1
CSVEDPGTSSYNEQFF
TGCAGCGTTGAAGATCCTGGGACGAGCTCCTACAATGAGCAGTTCTTC
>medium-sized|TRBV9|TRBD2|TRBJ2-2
CASSSPAREHDTGELFF
TGTGCCAGCAGTTCTCCGGCGCGGGAGCACGACACCGGGGAGCTGTTTTTT
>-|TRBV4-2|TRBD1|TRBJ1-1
CASSQGQMTEAFF
TGTGCCAGCAGCCAGGGACAGATGACTGAAGCTTTCTTT
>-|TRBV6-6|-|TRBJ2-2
CASSYSEQPEVGELFF
TGTGCCAGCAGTTACTCCGAGCAGCCTGAAGTCGGGGAGCTGTTTTTT
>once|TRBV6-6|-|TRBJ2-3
CASSYLAGITDTQYF
TGTGCCAGCAGTTACTTGGCCGGGATCACAGATACGCAGTATTTT
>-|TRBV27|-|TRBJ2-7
CASSLKGYRAYEQYF
TGTGCCAGCAGTTTAAAGGGCTACAGGGCTTACGAGCAGTACTTC
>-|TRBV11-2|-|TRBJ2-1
CASSLGGSGNEQFF
TGTGCCAGCAGCTTAGGAGGGTCGGGGAATGAGCAGTTCTTC
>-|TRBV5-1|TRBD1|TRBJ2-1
CASSFQTGGLNEQFF
TGCGCCAGCAGCTTTCAGACAGGGGGCTTGAATGAGCAGTTCTTC
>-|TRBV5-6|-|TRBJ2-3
CASSLWRGLSPDTQYF
TGTGCCAGCAGCCTTTGGAGGGGACTTTCCCCAGATACGCAGTATTTT
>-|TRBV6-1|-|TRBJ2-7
CASSEEWDFPDYEQYF
TGTGCCAGCAGTGAAGAGTGGGACTTCCCCGACTACGAGCAGTACTTC
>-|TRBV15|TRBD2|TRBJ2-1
CATSQGLASNEQFF
TGTGCCACCAGTCAAGGACTAGCGTCGAATGAGCAGTTCTTC
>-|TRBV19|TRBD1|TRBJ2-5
CASTGTGGPETQYF
TGTGCCTCAACCGGGACAGGGGGTCCGGAGACCCAGTACTTC
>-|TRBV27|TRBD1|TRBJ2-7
CASSTQGVYEQYF
TGTGCCAGCAGTACACAGGGGGTCTACGAGCAGTACTTC